This TCR beta chain was sequenced during a study of T cell repertoires in cytomegalovirus infection. TCRdb called the reads again in MiXCR, with one record for every CDR3 protein. The table lists approximately 350,000 distinct CDR3 sequences, about a third of them singletons. The length of the CDR3 is 14 residues. Per germline, CDR1 MNHNS and CDR2 SASEGT. Trimming took 7 bases from V and 4 from J; bases not matched to a gene: 5. Notes on the study in general: HLA-C-restricted TCR beta clonotypes specific for CMV led the ex vivo response.

In its sample, this clonotype was seen many times. The antigen is unknown. This TCR came from a human donor in good health (CMV status not recorded). Some clones in this sample may be carry-over from other donors' samples. The rearrangement joins TRBV6-1 to TRBJ2-3, with 10 bases fitting TRBD2. The sequencing used cultured PBMCs, collected from culture after CMV antigen stimulation. For the CDR3, the DNA is TGTGCCAGCAAATCTAGCGGGAGCTCAGATACGCAGTATTTT. Its translation is CASKSSGSSDTQYF.